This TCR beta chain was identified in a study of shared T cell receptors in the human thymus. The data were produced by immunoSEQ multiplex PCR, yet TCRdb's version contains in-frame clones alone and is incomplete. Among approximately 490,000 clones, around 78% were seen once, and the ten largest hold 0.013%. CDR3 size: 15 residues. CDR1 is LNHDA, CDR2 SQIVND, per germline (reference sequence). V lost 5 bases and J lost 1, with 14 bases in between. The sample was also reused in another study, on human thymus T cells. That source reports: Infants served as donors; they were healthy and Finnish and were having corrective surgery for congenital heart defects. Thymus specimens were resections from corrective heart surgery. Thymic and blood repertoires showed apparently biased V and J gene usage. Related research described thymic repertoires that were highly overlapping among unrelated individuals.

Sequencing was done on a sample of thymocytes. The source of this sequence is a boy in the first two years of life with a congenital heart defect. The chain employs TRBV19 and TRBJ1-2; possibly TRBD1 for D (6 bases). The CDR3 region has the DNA TGTGCCAGTAGTTCAAGTGGGGACATTAACTATGGCTACACCTTC. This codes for CASSSSGDINYGYTF.